This T cell receptor beta chain appears in the sequencing data of a study of blood T cell repertoires in COVID-19 (dated by TCRdb to 2019 to 2021). Background on the whole study: The collaborator samples originated in the United States, Italy and Spain and spanned the acute and convalescent phases of COVID-19. The material from the prospective study consisted of cDNA or gDNA derived from T cells, B-cell-depleted T cells, or PBMCs. Deeply sampled blood TCRbeta repertoires from subjects exposed to, actively infected with, or recovered from COVID-19 were included in the dataset. The repertoires were released in a freely available public database meant as a resource for research on the immune response to SARS-CoV-2. The samples were drawn from the first 160 participants of the ongoing ImmuneRACE study and from under 1,500 subjects provided by 6 global collaborators. Sample metadata almost always included a de-identified subject ID, COVID-19 status, age in years and sex. Where HLA class I and class II types were available, the types were taken from metadata supplied by the sample provider, not from assay-based typing.

Concerning this clone itself: Its antigen specificity is not known. The sample holds no much larger clone one base away, and base qualities are not on file.

TCRbeta CDR3 regions were amplified from genomic DNA using the immunoSEQ Assay, a bias-controlled multiplex PCR. The authors processed their data as follows. The number of nucleated cells in each sample was estimated from the amplification of reference gene primers within the assay. To quantify the absolute abundance of each unique TCRbeta CDR3 rearrangement, sequence reads were collapsed and filtered. For each sample, productive Simpson clonality was calculated by taking the square root of Simpson's diversity index across productive rearrangements. Entries here come from immuneACCESS through TCRdb and include only in-frame sequences with V and J called. Some clones fail to appear in such tables; in the studies checked, an unresolved V gene covers under half of the shortfall, and the cause of the remainder is unknown. That table supplies the V and J calls and clone size; D and trimming were determined from the DNA. For this sample there are 100,000 to 150,000 clones; 75% to 90% appear just once. The ten largest account for roughly 8.2% of the sample.

Here is what the overall study found, with its caveats: The amount of clinical and demographic metadata varied by source and participant and was provided uncurated.

The CDR3 starts with the cysteine, ends with the phenylalanine, and has 16 residues. The retained sequence is limited to the CDR3, 48 bases, with the frame set at the first base. Via the germline V gene, CDR1 is MGHRA and CDR2 YSYEKL. V lost 0 bases and J lost 2 bases; the stretch between them is 11 bases long. The collaborating institutions used their own protocols to collect whole blood in K2EDTA tubes. For TCRbeta analysis, collaborator samples were shipped as frozen whole blood, as isolated PBMCs, or as DNA extracted from either sample type. The chain was built from TRBV4-1 and TRBJ1-5; TRBD1 is a weak D gene call, 5 bases matching. The specimen was peripheral blood. This TCR was recovered from a human donor in a cohort sampled during active COVID-19. For the CDR3, the sequence is CASSQEGVVGNQPQHF. The bases are TGCGCCAGCAGCCAAGAAGGGGTAGTTGGCAATCAGCCCCAGCATTTT.